The clone carrying this T cell receptor (beta chain) has a handful of counts. Its specificity is unknown. V shed 3 bases and J shed 3 bases, with 6 bases lying between them. CDR3 size: 12 residues. Germline V gene sequence: CDR1 SGHKS, CDR2 YYEKEE (reference sequence). The sample is drawn from a study of T-cell reconstitution after alpha-beta-depleted transplantation in children. Study findings and constraints: For some patients, TCRbeta diversity was high at day 60 because of recipient T cells and thymic progenitors that survived.

This sample's TCRbeta library carried unique molecular identifier barcodes. Using its own MiXCR run on the PCR reads, TCRdb lists one record per CDR3 protein. The sample has approximately 430,000 distinct CDR3 sequences; 16% are singletons. The input for sequencing was PBMCs, mostly from graft donor cells, taken 360 days after TCRalphabeta/CD19-depleted stem cell transplant. The genes are TRBV5-5 and TRBJ2-5; D gene uncertain. This receptor was obtained from a boy in the first two years of life who had a stem cell transplant for Wiskott-Aldrich syndrome, so the T cells may come from the graft donor. As DNA, the CDR3 is TGTGCCAGCAGCTCAATGGAAGAGACCCAGTACTTC. Translating gives CASSSMEETQYF. The variable domain in full, with the rest retrieved from reference TRBV5-5 and TRBJ2-5, is DAGVTQSPTHLIKTRGQQVTLRCSPISGHKSVSWYQQVLGQGPQFIFQYYEKEERGRGNFPDRFSARQFPNYSSELNVNALLLGDSALYLCASSSMEETQYFGPGTRLLVL.